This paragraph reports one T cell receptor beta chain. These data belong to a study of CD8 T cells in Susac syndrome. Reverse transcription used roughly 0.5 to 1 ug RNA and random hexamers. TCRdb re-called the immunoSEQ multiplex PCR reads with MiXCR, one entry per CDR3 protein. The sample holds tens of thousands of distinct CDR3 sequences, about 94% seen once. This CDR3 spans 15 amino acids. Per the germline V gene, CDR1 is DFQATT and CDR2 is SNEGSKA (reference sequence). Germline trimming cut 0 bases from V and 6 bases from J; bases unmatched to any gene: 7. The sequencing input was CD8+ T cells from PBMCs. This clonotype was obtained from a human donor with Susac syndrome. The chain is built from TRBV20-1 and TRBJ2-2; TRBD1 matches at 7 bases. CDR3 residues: CSARDLVTGAGELFF. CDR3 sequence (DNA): TGCAGTGCTAGAGACCTCGTTACAGGGGCCGGGGAGCTGTTTTTT.